A selection of T cell receptor beta chains follows, all from one sample in a study of CD8 T cell repertoires and HIV-1 epitope variants. The assay was immunoSEQ multiplex PCR, and TCRdb's table has in-frame clones only and misses some. This table holds 90,000 or so clones, approximately 70% found once. Sequenced: uncultured baseline CD8+ T cells from peripheral blood mononuclear cells (PBMCs). These receptors were taken from a male donor with HIV. CDR3s include the opening cysteine and the closing phenylalanine or tryptophan. A D gene is named only where the DNA matches it firmly. Size values are once, few and many counts, or a class for expanded clones, and some rows have none.

j_call: TRBJ1-1; v_call: TRBV5-1; d_call: .; clone_size: few; cdr3_nt: TGCGCCAGCAGCCAACAGGAAGGCACTGAAGCTTTCTTT; cdr3_aa: CASSQQEGTEAFF
j_call: TRBJ2-1; v_call: TRBV2; d_call: TRBD2; clone_size: few; cdr3_nt: TGTGCCAGCAGTGATCGGGGGAGGGATTCGTATGAGCAGTTCTTC; cdr3_aa: CASSDRGRDSYEQFF
j_call: TRBJ1-2; v_call: TRBV29-1; d_call: TRBD1; clone_size: .; cdr3_nt: TGCAGCGTCTGGACAGGGTTGGGCTACACCTTC; cdr3_aa: CSVWTGLGYTF
j_call: TRBJ2-7; v_call: TRBV6-5; d_call: .; clone_size: .; cdr3_nt: TGTGCCAGCAGTTCGAGGATCGGGACCTACTCCTACGAGCAGTACTTC; cdr3_aa: CASSSRIGTYSYEQYF
j_call: TRBJ1-2; v_call: TRBV6-6; d_call: .; clone_size: .; cdr3_nt: TGTGCCAGCAGTTCGTTATCAGGGCGGGAAAGTGGCTACACCTTC; cdr3_aa: CASSSLSGRESGYTF
j_call: TRBJ2-1; v_call: TRBV15; d_call: .; clone_size: .; cdr3_nt: TGTGCCACCAGCAGAACCGCGGTCCTCTACAATGAGCAGTTCTTC; cdr3_aa: CATSRTAVLYNEQFF
j_call: TRBJ2-7; v_call: TRBV7-2; d_call: .; clone_size: .; cdr3_nt: TGTGCCAGCAGCTTAGCTGTGGGAGTCTCCTACGAGCAGTACTTC; cdr3_aa: CASSLAVGVSYEQYF
j_call: TRBJ2-1; v_call: TRBV7-9; d_call: .; clone_size: .; cdr3_nt: TGTGCCAGCAGTCATTCCGACCGCGATGAGCAGTTCTTC; cdr3_aa: CASSHSDRDEQFF
j_call: TRBJ2-3; v_call: TRBV6-1; d_call: TRBD1; clone_size: .; cdr3_nt: TGTGCCAGCAGTGGGGACAGGACCCGGCGTGCAGATACGCAGTATTTT; cdr3_aa: CASSGDRTRRADTQYF
j_call: TRBJ2-1; v_call: TRBV30; d_call: TRBD2; clone_size: .; cdr3_nt: TGTGCCTGGGCCGTCGGACTAGCGGGGACTACGAAATTCTTC; cdr3_aa: CAWAVGLAGTTKFF
j_call: TRBJ2-1; v_call: TRBV28; d_call: TRBD2; clone_size: .; cdr3_nt: TGTGCTACCATCGGGACTAGCGGGGGGGTCTCCTACAATGAGCAGTTCTTC; cdr3_aa: CATIGTSGGVSYNEQFF
j_call: TRBJ2-1; v_call: TRBV21-1; d_call: .; clone_size: .; cdr3_nt: TGTGCCAGCAGCAAACCCCCCATACAGTTCTCCTACAATGAGCAGTTCTTC; cdr3_aa: CASSKPPIQFSYNEQFF